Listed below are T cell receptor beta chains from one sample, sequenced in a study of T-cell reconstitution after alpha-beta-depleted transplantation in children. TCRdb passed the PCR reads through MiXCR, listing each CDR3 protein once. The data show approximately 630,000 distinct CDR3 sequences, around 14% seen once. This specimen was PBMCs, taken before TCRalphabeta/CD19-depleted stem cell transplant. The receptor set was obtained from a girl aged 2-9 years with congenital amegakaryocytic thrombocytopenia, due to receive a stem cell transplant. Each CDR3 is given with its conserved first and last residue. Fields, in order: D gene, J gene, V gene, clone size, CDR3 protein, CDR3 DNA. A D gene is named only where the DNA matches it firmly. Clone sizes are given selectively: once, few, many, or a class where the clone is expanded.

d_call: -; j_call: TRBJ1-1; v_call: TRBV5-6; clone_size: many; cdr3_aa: CASTSGTENTEAFF; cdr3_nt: TGTGCCAGCACCAGCGGGACGGAGAACACTGAAGCTTTCTTT
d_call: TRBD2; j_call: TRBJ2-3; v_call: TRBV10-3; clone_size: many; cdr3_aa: CAISEPSLAGVHTDTQYF; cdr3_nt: TGTGCCATCAGTGAGCCCTCACTAGCGGGAGTACACACAGATACGCAGTATTTT
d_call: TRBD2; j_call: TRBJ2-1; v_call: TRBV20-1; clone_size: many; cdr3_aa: CSASLAGASNEQFF; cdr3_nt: TGCAGTGCTTCCTTAGCGGGAGCGAGCAATGAGCAGTTCTTC
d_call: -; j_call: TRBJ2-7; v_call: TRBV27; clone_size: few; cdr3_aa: CASSFLSPISSYEQYF; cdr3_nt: TGTGCCAGCAGTTTTTTAAGCCCCATCAGTTCTTACGAGCAGTACTTC
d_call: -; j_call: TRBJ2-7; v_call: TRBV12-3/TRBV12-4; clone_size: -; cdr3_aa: CASSLESDTYEQYF; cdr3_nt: TGTGCCAGCAGTTTAGAGAGTGACACTTACGAGCAGTACTTC
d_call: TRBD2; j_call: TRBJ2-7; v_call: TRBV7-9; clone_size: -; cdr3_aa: CASSSWTSGAYEQYF; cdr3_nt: TGTGCCAGCAGCTCTTGGACTAGCGGAGCCTACGAGCAGTACTTC
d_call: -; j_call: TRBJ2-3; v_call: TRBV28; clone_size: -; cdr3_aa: CASRRGTSTDTQYF; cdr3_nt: TGTGCCAGCAGAAGGGGGACTAGCACAGATACGCAGTATTTT
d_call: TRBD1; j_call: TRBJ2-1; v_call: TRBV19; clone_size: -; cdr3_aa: CASTPRDRQGNEQFF; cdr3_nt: TGTGCCAGTACCCCGAGGGACAGGCAAGGTAATGAGCAGTTCTTC
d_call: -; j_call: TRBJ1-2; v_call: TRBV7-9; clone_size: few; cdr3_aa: CASSLMFAEGYTF; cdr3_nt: TGTGCCAGCAGCTTAATGTTCGCAGAAGGCTACACCTTC
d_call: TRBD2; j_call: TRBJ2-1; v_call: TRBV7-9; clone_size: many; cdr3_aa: CASSLTSGMGEQFF; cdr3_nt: TGTGCCAGCAGCTTAACTAGCGGGATGGGGGAGCAGTTCTTC
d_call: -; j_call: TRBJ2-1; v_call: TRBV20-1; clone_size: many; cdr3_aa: CSASPLVGDINEQFF; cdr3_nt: TGCAGTGCTAGCCCCTTGGTCGGGGACATAAATGAGCAGTTCTTC
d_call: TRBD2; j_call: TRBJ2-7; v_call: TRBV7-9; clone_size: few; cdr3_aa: CASSPQREATYEQYF; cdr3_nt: TGTGCCAGCAGCCCCCAGCGGGAGGCAACCTACGAGCAGTACTTC
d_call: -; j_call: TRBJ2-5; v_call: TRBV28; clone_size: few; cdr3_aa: CASSFFYQEGGETQYF; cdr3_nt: TGTGCCAGCAGTTTCTTTTACCAGGAGGGCGGGGAGACCCAGTACTTC
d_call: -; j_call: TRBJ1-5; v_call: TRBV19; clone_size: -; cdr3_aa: CASRWVDNQPQHF; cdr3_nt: TGTGCCAGTCGTTGGGTGGATAATCAGCCCCAGCATTTT
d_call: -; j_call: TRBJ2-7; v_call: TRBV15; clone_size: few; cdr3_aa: CATSRESSYEQYF; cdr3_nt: TGTGCCACCAGCAGAGAGTCCTCCTACGAGCAGTACTTC
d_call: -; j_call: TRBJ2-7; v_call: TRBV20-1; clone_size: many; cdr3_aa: CSASTGSYEQYF; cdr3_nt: TGCAGTGCTAGTACAGGGTCCTACGAGCAGTACTTC
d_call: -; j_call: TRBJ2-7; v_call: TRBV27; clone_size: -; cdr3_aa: CASRAGTLYEQYF; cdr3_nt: TGTGCCAGCCGAGCCGGGACCCTCTACGAGCAGTACTTC
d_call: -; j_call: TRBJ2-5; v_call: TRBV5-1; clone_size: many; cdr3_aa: CASSLGQLEETQYF; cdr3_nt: TGCGCCAGCAGCTTGGGACAGCTTGAAGAGACCCAGTACTTC
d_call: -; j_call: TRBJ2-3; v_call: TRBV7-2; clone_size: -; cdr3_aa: CASSLFGSTGTQYF; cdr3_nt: TGTGCCAGCAGCTTATTCGGGAGCACAGGGACGCAGTATTTT
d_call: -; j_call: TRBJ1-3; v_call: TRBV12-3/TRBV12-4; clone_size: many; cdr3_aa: CASSLRSSGNTIYF; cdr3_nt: TGTGCCAGCAGTTTAAGGAGCTCTGGAAACACCATATATTTT
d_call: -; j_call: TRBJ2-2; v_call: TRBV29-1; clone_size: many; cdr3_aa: CSGSRGDTGELFF; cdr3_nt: TGCAGCGGGTCCAGGGGAGACACCGGGGAGCTGTTTTTT
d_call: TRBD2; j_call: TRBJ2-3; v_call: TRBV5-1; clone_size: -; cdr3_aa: CASRLPTGTSGDTQYF; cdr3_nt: TGCGCCAGCAGACTTCCGACCGGGACTAGCGGAGATACGCAGTATTTT
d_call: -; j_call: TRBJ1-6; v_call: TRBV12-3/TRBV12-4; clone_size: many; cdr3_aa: CASSFRGGNSPLHF; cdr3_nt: TGTGCCAGCAGTTTTCGGGGGGGGAATTCACCCCTCCACTTT
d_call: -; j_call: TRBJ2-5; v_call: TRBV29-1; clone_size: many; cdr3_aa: CSVEEGGSAGTQYF; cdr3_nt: TGCAGCGTTGAAGAAGGTGGCTCCGCGGGGACCCAGTACTTC
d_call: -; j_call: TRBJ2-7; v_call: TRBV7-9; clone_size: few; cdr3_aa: CASSPITGSPTHEQYF; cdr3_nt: TGTGCCAGCAGCCCAATAACGGGGAGCCCAACCCACGAGCAGTACTTC
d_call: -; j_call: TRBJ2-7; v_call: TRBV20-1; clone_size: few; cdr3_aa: CSASSRAPAYEQYF; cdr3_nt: TGCAGTGCTAGTAGCCGGGCCCCAGCCTACGAGCAGTACTTC
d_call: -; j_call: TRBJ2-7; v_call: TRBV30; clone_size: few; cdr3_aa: CAWSAHNKNEQYF; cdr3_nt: TGTGCCTGGAGTGCCCACAACAAAAACGAGCAGTACTTC
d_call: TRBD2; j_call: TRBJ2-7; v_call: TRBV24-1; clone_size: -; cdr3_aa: CATSDNSGKKRDEQYF; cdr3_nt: TGTGCCACCAGTGACAATAGCGGGAAGAAACGGGACGAGCAGTACTTC
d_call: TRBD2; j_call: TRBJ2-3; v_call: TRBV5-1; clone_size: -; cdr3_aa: CASSGSGRALTDTQYF; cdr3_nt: TGCGCCAGCAGTGGGAGCGGGAGGGCCCTAACAGATACGCAGTATTTT
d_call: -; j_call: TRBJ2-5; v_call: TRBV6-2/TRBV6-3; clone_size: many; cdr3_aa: CASSPDSKETQYF; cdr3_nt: TGTGCCAGCAGTCCTGACTCAAAAGAGACCCAGTACTTC
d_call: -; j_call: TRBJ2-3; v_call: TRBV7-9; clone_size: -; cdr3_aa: CASSLVQAATTDTQYF; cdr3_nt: TGTGCCAGCAGCTTGGTACAGGCCGCCACCACAGATACGCAGTATTTT
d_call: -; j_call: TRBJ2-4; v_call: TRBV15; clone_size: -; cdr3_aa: CATSRPWSIGKNIQYF; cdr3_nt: TGTGCCACCAGCAGACCCTGGAGTATCGGCAAAAACATTCAGTACTTC
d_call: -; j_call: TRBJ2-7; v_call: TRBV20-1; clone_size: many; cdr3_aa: CSAQKGVIYEQYF; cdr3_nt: TGCAGTGCCCAGAAGGGGGTAATCTACGAGCAGTACTTC
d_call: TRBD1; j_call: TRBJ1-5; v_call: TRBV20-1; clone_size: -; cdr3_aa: CSAQQGAGNQPQHF; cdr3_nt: TGCAGTGCACAGCAGGGGGCGGGCAATCAGCCCCAGCATTTT
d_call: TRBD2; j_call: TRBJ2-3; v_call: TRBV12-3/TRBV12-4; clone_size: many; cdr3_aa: CATILAGDNTDTQYF; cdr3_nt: TGTGCCACCATCCTAGCGGGAGACAATACAGATACGCAGTATTTT
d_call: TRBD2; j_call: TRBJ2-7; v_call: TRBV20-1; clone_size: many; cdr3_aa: CSARPLAESSYEQYF; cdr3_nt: TGCAGTGCTAGACCACTAGCGGAGAGCTCCTACGAGCAGTACTTC